The 9 T cell receptor beta chains in this list originate from one sample, sequenced in a study of T cells in narcolepsy. Sequencing was performed with immunoSEQ multiplex PCR; in TCRdb, only in-frame clones are kept and a portion is missing. The repertoire holds about 24,000 clones, 70% to 90% seen once, with about 4.4% in the top ten. The sample comprised memory (CD45RA-) CD4+ T cells from blood. The receptors shown here come from a human donor in good health.

To note about this clone: The junction does not match germline at one end; this may be a read error. Other nucleotide sequences from this sample produce the same CDR3. V gene TRBV6-5 combines with J gene TRBJ1-2; TRBD1 matches at 12 bases. Germline lookup yields CDR1 MNHEY and CDR2 SVGAGI. The length of the CDR3 is 14 residues. In DNA, the CDR3 is TGTGCCAGCAGTCTTTCGGGACAGGGGGCTCGTTTTGCCTTC. It codes for CASSLSGQGARFAF.

This chain joins TRBV5-4 and TRBJ2-1, with D perhaps TRBD1 (6 bases). V lost 4 bases to trimming and J lost 4 bases, with 15 bases between them. This CDR3 region has 15 residues. Germline-derived CDR1 and CDR2 are SGHNT and YYREEE (reference sequence). The CDR3 DNA sequence: TGTGCCAGCAGCGCGGACAGTAAACCTTACAATGAGCAGTTCTTC. It translates to CASSADSKPYNEQFF.

This chain links TRBV13 with TRBJ2-5, with 9 nucleotides matching TRBD1. The germline gives CDR1 PRHDT, CDR2 FYEKMQ (reference sequence). The trim removed 7 bases at V and 5 bases at J, leaving 11 bases unmatched. The CDR3 contains 15 residues. CDR3 nucleotides: TGTGCCAGCACTCAAACAGGGGGCTCTGTGGAGACCCAGTACTTC. Protein: CASTQTGGSVETQYF. The full variable domain, with the rest looked up from reference TRBV13 and TRBJ2-5, is AAGVIQSPRHLIKEKRETATLKCYPIPRHDTVYWYQQGPGQDPQFLISFYEKMQSDKGSIPDRFSAQQFSDYHSELNMSSLELGDSALYFCASTQTGGSVETQYFGPGTRLLVL.

The chain carries TRBV19 and TRBJ1-2; D ambiguous. Trimming pared 7 bases from V and 4 bases from J, leaving 16 bases between. The CDR3 runs 14 residues. Germline V gene sequence: CDR1 LNHDA, CDR2 SQIVND (reference sequence). The CDR3 reads CASNPLRESYGYTF. In nucleotides, the CDR3 is TGTGCCAGTAACCCGCTTAGGGAAAGCTATGGCTACACCTTC.

The rearrangement links TRBV6-1 to TRBJ2-7; tentatively, D is TRBD1 (7 bases). Germline assignment: CDR1 MNHNS and CDR2 SASEGT. The CDR3 consists of 17 residues. V lost 2 bases, J lost 1 base, and 18 bases lay in between. The CDR3 nucleotides are TGTGCCAGCAGTGAACGGGGTACCAGGGGGGAATCCTACGAGCAGTACTTC. Translating gives CASSERGTRGESYEQYF.

The V and J genes are TRBV13 and TRBJ2-7, with no clear D. The germline V and J ends were trimmed by 5 bases and 2 bases, with 4 bases remaining between them. The germline V gene has CDR1 PRHDT and CDR2 FYEKMQ (reference sequence). CDR3 length: 11 amino acids. CDR3 residues: CASSPPYEQYF. CDR3 DNA sequence: TGTGCCAGCAGCCCCCCCTACGAGCAGTACTTC.

The chain links TRBV9 to TRBJ1-1; D perhaps matches TRBD1 (6 bases). The CDR3 is 15 amino acids. The V end was cut by 3 bases, the J end by 0 bases, with 12 bases between. Per the germline V gene, CDR1 is SGDLS and CDR2 is YYNGEE. The CDR3 DNA reads TGTGCCAGCAGCGGTGCAGGGGCTCTGAACACTGAAGCTTTCTTT. Translated, it gives CASSGAGALNTEAFF.

V usage is TRBV7-6 and J usage is TRBJ2-5; a possible D gene is TRBD1 (5 bases). V gave up 0 bases and J gave up 5 bases, with 13 bases separating them. CDR1 and CDR2 (germline): SGHVS, FNYEAQ. This CDR3 contains 15 residues. The CDR3 nucleotides are TGTGCCAGCAGCTTAGCGCCGTTGGGGCTGGAGACCCAGTACTTC. Amino acids: CASSLAPLGLETQYF.

CDR3 DNA: TGCGCCAGCAGCTTGGGAGGACAGGGGGCCGTCGAGCAGTACTTC. As protein: CASSLGGQGAVEQYF. The chain has TRBV5-1 and TRBJ2-7; 11 bases match TRBD1. Germline V CDR1 and CDR2: SGHRS, YFSETQ. With V trimmed by 0 bases and J by 6 bases, 5 bases remained unmatched. The CDR3 sequence is 15 residues long.